The 10 T cell receptor beta chains given below trace back to one sample, sequenced in a study of blood T cell repertoires in COVID-19. This table comes from immunoSEQ multiplex PCR, and its TCRdb copy is limited to in-frame clones, with some not included. The sample contains 35,000 to 45,000 clones, 86% of which appear only once. Sequenced input: peripheral blood. Every receptor here comes from a man aged 70 or older with acute or convalescent COVID-19.

This clone occurred once. The rearrangement links TRBV2 to TRBJ1-4; 7 bases agree with TRBD1. Unmatched junction bases numbered 3, after V lost 6 bases and J lost 5 bases. Germline V gives CDR1 SNHLY, CDR2 FYNNEI. The CDR3 totals 13 residues. CDR3 amino acids: CASRQGRNEKLFF. In nucleotides, the CDR3 is TGTGCCAGCAGACAGGGGAGGAATGAAAAACTGTTTTTT.

The V call is TRBV18, the J call TRBJ1-2; D is perhaps TRBD1 (6 bases). CDR3 length: 13 residues. Germline V lookup: CDR1 KGHSH, CDR2 LQKENI. V was cut by 3 bases and J by 2 bases, with 7 bases left in between. The CDR3 sequence is CASSPQGNYGYTF. CDR3 sequence (DNA): TGTGCCAGCTCACCTCAGGGGAACTATGGCTACACCTTC.

The chain joins TRBV29-1 to TRBJ2-5; 9 nucleotides align to TRBD1. The CDR3 consists of 14 residues. Germline V gene data show CDR1 as SQVTM and CDR2 as ANQGSEA. The V and J ends lost 6 bases and 5 bases, in that order; junction bases with no gene match: 10. CDR3 nucleotide sequence: TGCAGCGTACGACCGACAGGGGGTAAGGAGACCCAGTACTTC. Its translation: CSVRPTGGKETQYF.

V is TRBV7-2 and J is TRBJ2-5; D may be TRBD1 (5 bases). Germline CDR1 SGHTA, CDR2 FQGNSA. The CDR3 runs 13 residues. V gave up 7 bases and J gave up 4 bases, with 13 bases separating them. The CDR3 reads CASNQGAGETQYF. The CDR3 nucleotides are TGTGCCAGCAACCAAGGGGCTGGAGAGACCCAGTACTTC.

This clone was detected a few times. V usage is TRBV24-1 and J usage is TRBJ2-3; D is unclear. The V gene's germline CDR1 is KGHDR and CDR2 SFDVKD. The length of the CDR3 is 13 residues. V lost 3 bases to trimming and J lost 2 bases, with 5 bases between them. DNA for the CDR3: TGTGCCACCAGTGATCCTAACACAGATACGCAGTATTTT. It translates to CATSDPNTDTQYF.

The V gene is TRBV3-1 (or the pseudogene TRBV3-2), the J gene TRBJ2-3; D is unresolved. V was clipped by 1 base and J by 7 bases, with 15 bases between them. The CDR3 consists of 15 residues. The germline CDR1 and CDR2 sequences are LGHDT and YNNKEL (reference sequence). The CDR3 is CASSQALASEYTQYF. Here the CDR3 DNA reads TGTGCCAGCAGCCAAGCGTTAGCCTCCGAGTATACGCAGTATTTT.

About this clone: This sample includes further DNA sequences coding for the same CDR3. The chain joins TRBV9 to TRBJ1-5, with a possible D match to TRBD1 (6 bases). The ends were cut back, 0 bases at V and 5 bases at J, with 9 bases in the middle. Germline values: CDR1 SGDLS, CDR2 YYNGEE. The CDR3 length is 14 residues. In DNA form, the CDR3 reads TGTGCCAGCAGCGTAGGGGGGCAGGATCAGCCCCAGCATTTT. Translating it yields CASSVGGQDQPQHF.

This chain uses TRBV4-1 with TRBJ2-3; 7 bases are shared with TRBD2. This CDR3 contains 16 residues. The V segment lost 3 bases and the J segment 0 bases; nucleotides outside the gene matches: 6. Germline V lookup: CDR1 MGHRA, CDR2 YSYEKL. The CDR3 DNA is TGCGCCAGCAGCCAGGGGACTACCCCTAGCACAGATACGCAGTATTTT. Amino acids: CASSQGTTPSTDTQYF.

This chain joins TRBV18 and TRBJ1-2; D remains ambiguous. This CDR3 region has 15 residues. Trimming removed 6 bases from V and 3 bases from J, with 17 bases in between. Germline loops: CDR1 KGHSH, CDR2 LQKENI. CDR3 amino acids: CASSNPGSPYYGYTF. DNA for the CDR3: TGTGCCAGCTCCAACCCGGGAAGCCCGTACTATGGCTACACCTTC.

The rearrangement links TRBV19 to TRBJ1-1; TRBD1 agrees at 9 bases. The CDR3 consists of 14 residues. V was pared by 6 bases and J by 5 bases, with 7 bases of the junction left unmatched. Germline CDR1 LNHDA, CDR2 SQIVND (reference sequence). CDR3 region: CASRGQGEGTEAFF. Here the CDR3 DNA reads TGTGCCAGTAGGGGACAGGGAGAAGGGACTGAAGCTTTCTTT. The variable domain in full, with the rest retrieved from reference TRBV19 and TRBJ1-1, is DGGITQSPKYLFRKEGQNVTLSCEQNLNHDAMYWYRQDPGQGLRLIYYSQIVNDFQKGDIAEGYSVSREKKESFPLTVTSAQKNPTAFYLCASRGQGEGTEAFFGQGTRLTVV.